This T cell receptor (beta chain) came from a study of beta chain features in type 1 diabetes. Points from the study as a whole: Over-representation of high TCR-expressing cells was a possible consequence of cDNA sequencing. Moderate but significant shortening of TCRB CDR3s was recorded in all four CD4+ subsets from Type 1 diabetes patients. PCR might pick shorter templates more often, in the same way for patients and controls.

Comments on this clone: The target antigen is unknown.

The entirety of the isolated RNA underwent reverse transcription, so expressed TCRB transcripts were sequenced. Assay: immunoSEQ multiplex PCR; the TCRdb copy retains only in-frame clones and omits some. The sample shows approximately 260,000 clones, about a fifth of them seen only once. This receptor was identified in a woman aged 40-49 years with type 1 diabetes. Sequenced input: naive CD4+ T cells from blood.

CDR3 loop: CASSVGPTTPLHF. Here the CDR3 DNA reads TGTGCCAGCAGCGTAGGTCCCACTACACCCCTCCACTTT. The gene calls are TRBV9 and TRBJ1-6; D is unresolved. V was shortened by 0 bases and J by 11 bases, with 9 bases between the two germline ends. CDR1 and CDR2 (germline): SGDLS, YYNGEE. The CDR3 extends over 13 amino acids.